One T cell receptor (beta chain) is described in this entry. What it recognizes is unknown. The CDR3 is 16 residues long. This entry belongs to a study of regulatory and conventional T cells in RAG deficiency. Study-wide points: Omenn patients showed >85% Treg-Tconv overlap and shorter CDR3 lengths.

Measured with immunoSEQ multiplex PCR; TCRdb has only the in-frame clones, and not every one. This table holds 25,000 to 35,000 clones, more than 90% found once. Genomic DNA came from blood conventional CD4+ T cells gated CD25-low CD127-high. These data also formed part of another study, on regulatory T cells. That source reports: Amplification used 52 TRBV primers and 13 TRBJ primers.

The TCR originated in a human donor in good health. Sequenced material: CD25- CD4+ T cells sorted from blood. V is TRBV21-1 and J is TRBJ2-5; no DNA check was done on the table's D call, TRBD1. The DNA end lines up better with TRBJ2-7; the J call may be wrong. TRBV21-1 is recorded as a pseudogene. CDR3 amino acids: CASSPPTGGGSYEQYF. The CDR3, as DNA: TGTGCCAGCAGCCCTCCAACAGGGGGAGGCTCCTACGAGCAGTACTTC.